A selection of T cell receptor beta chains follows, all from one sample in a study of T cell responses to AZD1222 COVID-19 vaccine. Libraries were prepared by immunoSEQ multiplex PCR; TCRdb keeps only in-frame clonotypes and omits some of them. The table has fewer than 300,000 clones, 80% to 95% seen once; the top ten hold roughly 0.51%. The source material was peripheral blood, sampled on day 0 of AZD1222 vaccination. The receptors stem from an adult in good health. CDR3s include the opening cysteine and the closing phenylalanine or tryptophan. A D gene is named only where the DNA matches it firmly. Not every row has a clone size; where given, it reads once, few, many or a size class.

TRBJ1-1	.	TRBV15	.	CATVQGLSNTEAFF	TGTGCCACCGTACAGGGCCTCTCGAACACTGAAGCTTTCTTT
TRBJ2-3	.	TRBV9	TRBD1	CASSVAPNRGADTQYF	TGTGCCAGCAGCGTAGCACCGAACAGGGGTGCAGATACGCAGTATTTT
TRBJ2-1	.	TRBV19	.	CASSYRGGNNEQFF	TGTGCCAGTAGTTACAGGGGGGGGAACAATGAGCAGTTCTTC
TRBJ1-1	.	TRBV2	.	CASTSSGGGAEAFF	TGTGCCAGCACCTCATCCGGAGGTGGGGCTGAAGCTTTCTTT
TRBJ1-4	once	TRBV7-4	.	CASSRFTGPNEKLFF	TGTGCCAGCAGCCGGTTCACAGGGCCGAATGAAAAACTGTTTTTT
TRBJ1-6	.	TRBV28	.	CASLNRGTSYNSPLHF	TGTGCCAGCCTGAACCGGGGTACCTCCTATAATTCACCCCTCCACTTT
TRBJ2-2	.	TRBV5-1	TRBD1	CASSLRQGATGELFF	TGCGCCAGCAGCTTGCGCCAGGGGGCAACCGGGGAGCTGTTTTTT
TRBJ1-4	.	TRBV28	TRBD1	CASKGTGDYIEKLFF	TGTGCCAGCAAAGGGACAGGGGATTACATTGAAAAACTGTTTTTT
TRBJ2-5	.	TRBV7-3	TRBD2	CASSLQRERETQYF	TGTGCCAGCAGTCTCCAGCGGGAGAGGGAGACCCAGTACTTC
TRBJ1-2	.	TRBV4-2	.	CASSQGTEVYTF	TGTGCCAGCAGCCAAGGCACAGAAGTCTACACCTTC
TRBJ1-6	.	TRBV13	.	CASSFGRGDWGSPLHF	TGTGCCAGCAGCTTCGGACGCGGGGATTGGGGTTCACCCCTCCACTTT
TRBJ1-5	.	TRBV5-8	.	CASSFVPPGGNQPQHF	TGTGCCAGCAGCTTTGTCCCCCCCGGTGGCAATCAGCCCCAGCATTTT
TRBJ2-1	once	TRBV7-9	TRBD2	CASSPGLAGLNEQFF	TGTGCCAGCAGCCCGGGACTAGCGGGCCTCAATGAGCAGTTCTTC
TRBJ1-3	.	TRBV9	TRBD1	CASSPRAGGSSAGNTIYF	TGTGCCAGCAGCCCCCGTGCAGGGGGGTCGTCCGCTGGAAACACCATATATTTT
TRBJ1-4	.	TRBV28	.	CASRGANEKLFF	TGTGCCAGCAGAGGAGCTAATGAAAAACTGTTTTTT
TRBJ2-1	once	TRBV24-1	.	CATSRWDSRGEQFF	TGTGCCACCAGTCGTTGGGACAGCCGGGGGGAGCAGTTCTTC
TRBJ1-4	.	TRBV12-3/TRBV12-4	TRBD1	CASTTGVEKLFF	TGTGCCAGCACCACAGGGGTAGAAAAACTGTTTTTT
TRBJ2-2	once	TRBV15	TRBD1	CATSRDPGTAPVPYPNTGELFF	TGTGCCACCAGCAGAGATCCCGGGACAGCACCCGTACCATACCCGAACACCGGGGAGCTGTTTTTT
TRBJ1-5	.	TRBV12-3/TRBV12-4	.	CASSSRGPQHF	TGTGCCAGCAGTTCCCGCGGGCCCCAGCATTTT
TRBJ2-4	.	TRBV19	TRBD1	CASSIGTALAKNIQYF	TGTGCCAGTAGTATCGGGACAGCTCTAGCCAAAAACATTCAGTACTTC
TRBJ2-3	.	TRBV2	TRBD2	CASSEARSSGGTDTQYF	TGTGCCAGCAGTGAAGCGAGGTCTAGCGGGGGCACAGATACGCAGTATTTT
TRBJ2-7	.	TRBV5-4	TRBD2	CASSFSGVYEQYF	TGTGCCAGCAGCTTTAGCGGGGTCTACGAGCAGTACTTC
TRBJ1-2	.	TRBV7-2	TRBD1	CASSPLIEQGSHGYTF	TGTGCCAGCAGCCCCTTGATCGAACAGGGGAGTCATGGCTACACCTTC
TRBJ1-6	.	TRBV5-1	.	CASSWGTAYNSPLHF	TGCGCCAGCAGCTGGGGGACCGCGTATAATTCACCCCTCCACTTT
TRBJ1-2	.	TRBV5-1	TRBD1	CASSEHRGTNYGYTF	TGCGCCAGCAGCGAACACAGGGGCACCAACTATGGCTACACCTTC